These 7 T cell receptor beta chains were all obtained from the same sample, sequenced in a study of early T cells in non-severe SARS-CoV-2 infection. TCRdb processed the 5' RACE reads anew with MiXCR; each CDR3 protein has one entry. The table has about 110,000 distinct CDR3 sequences, around an eighth seen once. Sequencing was performed on whole blood. The receptors here all came from an adult who was a healthcare worker with PCR-confirmed SARS-CoV-2 infection or an uninfected control (not recorded which).

Many counts were recorded for this clonotype. This sequence joins TRBV29-1 and TRBJ2-3; D is uncertain. V was trimmed by 3 bases and J by 2 bases, leaving 12 bases between them. The CDR3 is 14 amino acids. Germline V gene sequence: CDR1 SQVTM, CDR2 ANQGSEA. CDR3 loop: CSVDKVSITDTQYF. As DNA, the CDR3 is TGCAGCGTTGACAAGGTTTCTATCACAGATACGCAGTATTTT.

This clonotype has only a few counts. This chain uses TRBV30 with TRBJ2-7; the D is unclear. CDR1 is GTSNPN and CDR2 is SVGIG in the germline V gene (reference sequence). The CDR3 is 13 residues long. V lost 1 base to trimming and J lost 6 bases, with 13 bases between them. The CDR3 sequence: CAWSEGRPPEQYF. DNA of the CDR3: TGTGCCTGGAGTGAGGGCAGGCCCCCCGAGCAGTACTTC.

V and J are TRBV11-2 and TRBJ2-1, with 12 positions matching TRBD1. V dropped 4 bases and J dropped 7; count of bases not matched to a gene: 11. This CDR3 is 17 amino acids long. Looked up from germline, CDR1 is SGHAT and CDR2 is FQNNGV. CDR3 nucleotide sequence: TGTGCCAGCAGCTACCTCCCGGGACAGGGGGCTGTGAATGAGCAGTTCTTC. Protein: CASSYLPGQGAVNEQFF.

At least ten counts were recorded for this clonotype. V and J are TRBV14 and TRBJ2-1; D remains unclear. V lost 6 bases to trimming and J lost 8 bases, with 20 bases between them. Germline V gives CDR1 SGHDN, CDR2 FVKESK. The CDR3 sequence is 15 residues long. In nucleotides, the CDR3 is TGTGCCAGCAGAGGCAGAGACTTGCGCTGGGATGAGCAGTTCTTC. Protein sequence: CASRGRDLRWDEQFF.

In this sample, this clonotype turned up many times. The V and J genes are TRBV18 and TRBJ2-3; the match to TRBD2 covers 11 bases. J was trimmed by 3 bases and V by 4 bases; bases with no gene match: 9. Germline-derived CDR1 and CDR2 are KGHSH and LQKENI. The CDR3 spans 17 residues. This CDR3 is CASSLITSGSGTDTQYF. The DNA of the CDR3 is TGTGCCAGCTCACTGATCACTAGCGGGAGTGGGACAGATACGCAGTATTTT.

This sequence joins TRBV11-2 and TRBJ2-7; 7 bases fit TRBD1. This CDR3 is built from 15 residues. The junction had 8 bases not matched to a gene; V was cut back by 5 bases and J by 1 base. Germline loops: CDR1 SGHAT, CDR2 FQNNGV. DNA of the CDR3: TGTGCCAGCAGCCCGGGACAGACATCTTCCTACGAGCAGTACTTC. Translated, it gives CASSPGQTSSYEQYF. The whole variable domain, remainder taken from reference TRBV11-2 and TRBJ2-7, is EAGVAQSPRYKIIEKRQSVAFWCNPISGHATLYWYQQILGQGPKLLIQFQNNGVVDDSQLPKDRFSAERLKGVDSTLKIQPAKLEDSAVYLCASSPGQTSSYEQYFGPGTRLTVT.

The V gene is TRBV6-5, the J gene TRBJ2-6; D remains unclear. Looked up from germline, CDR1 is MNHEY and CDR2 is SVGAGI. The length of the CDR3 is 17 residues. V was clipped by 0 bases and J by 0 bases, with 9 bases between them. CDR3 loop: CASSYSGYSSGANVLTF. CDR3 nucleotides: TGTGCCAGCAGTTACTCGGGGTACAGCTCTGGGGCCAACGTCCTGACTTTC.